Listed below are T cell receptor beta chains from one sample, sequenced in a study of long-term antiretroviral therapy in people with HIV. Method: immunoSEQ multiplex PCR; TCRdb's copy keeps in-frame clones and lacks some. The data show over 30,000 clones, with roughly 85% seen just once and 13% held by the top ten. Sequenced material: unsorted PBMCs, taken 1.1 years after starting antiretroviral therapy. These receptors originate from a young man with HIV. Both conserved end residues are part of each CDR3. D genes are given only for firm matches. Clone size appears in some rows only: once, few, many, or a class for an expanded clone.

cdr3_aa	cdr3_nt	clone_size	d_call	v_call	j_call
CASSQTGTGANEQYF	TGTGCCAGCAGCCAAACCGGGACAGGGGCGAACGAGCAGTACTTC	NA	TRBD1	TRBV5-5	TRBJ2-7
CASSNPFGGRRENQETQYF	TGTGCCAGTAGTAACCCCTTTGGCGGGAGGAGGGAAAACCAAGAGACCCAGTACTTC	NA	TRBD2	TRBV19	TRBJ2-5
CASSTTGGNQPQHF	TGTGCCAGTAGCACAACAGGGGGCAATCAGCCCCAGCATTTT	few	TRBD1	TRBV19	TRBJ1-5
CATSRGERWAFF	TGTGCCACCAGCAGAGGGGAACGATGGGCTTTCTTT	NA	NA	TRBV15	TRBJ1-1
CASRGFEQGDEQYF	TGTGCCAGCAGGGGCTTCGAGCAGGGCGACGAGCAGTACTTC	NA	NA	TRBV7-9	TRBJ2-7
CASSPPGLAGAYEQYF	TGTGCCAGCTCACCTCCGGGACTAGCGGGAGCGTACGAGCAGTACTTC	NA	TRBD2	TRBV18	TRBJ2-7
CASSEGFAQYF	TGTGCCAGCAGTGAGGGGTTTGCGCAGTATTTT	NA	NA	TRBV25-1	TRBJ2-3
CASSLSAVGAGNTIYF	TGTGCCAGCAGCCTCAGTGCTGTGGGTGCTGGAAACACCATATATTTT	NA	NA	TRBV7-2	TRBJ1-3
CASRNSGGTDTQYF	TGTGCCAGCAGGAACAGCGGGGGAACAGATACGCAGTATTTT	few	TRBD2	TRBV27	TRBJ2-3
CATSVGRNTGELFF	TGTGCCACCAGCGTCGGTCGGAACACCGGGGAGCTGTTTTTT	NA	NA	TRBV27	TRBJ2-2
CASTPGGPNYGYTF	TGTGCCAGTACCCCGGGGGGGCCCAACTATGGCTACACCTTC	NA	NA	TRBV19	TRBJ1-2
CASSKREGGTEAFF	TGTGCCAGTAGCAAGAGGGAGGGTGGGACTGAAGCTTTCTTT	NA	NA	TRBV19	TRBJ1-1
CASSGTYEGTEAFF	TGTGCCAGCAGCGGGACTTACGAGGGGACTGAAGCTTTCTTT	NA	NA	TRBV27	TRBJ1-1
CASSGTDLRIQYF	TGCGCCAGCAGCGGGACGGACTTGAGAATTCAGTACTTC	NA	NA	TRBV5-1	TRBJ2-4
CASSAARGDQPQHF	TGTGCCAGCAGTGCGGCGAGAGGGGACCAGCCCCAGCATTTT	once	NA	TRBV6-4	TRBJ1-5
CASSLGARGRYGANVLTF	TGTGCCAGCAGCTTGGGGGCCAGGGGGCGCTATGGGGCCAACGTCCTGACTTTC	NA	TRBD1	TRBV5-6	TRBJ2-6
CASSSASLTIYF	TGTGCCAGCAGCTCAGCCAGCTTAACCATATATTTT	NA	NA	TRBV14	TRBJ1-3
CSVGSRRVNTEAFF	TGCAGCGTCGGGTCTCGACGGGTGAACACTGAAGCTTTCTTT	NA	NA	TRBV29-1	TRBJ1-1
CASSPQGPTGELFF	TGTGCCAGCAGCCCGCAGGGGCCCACCGGGGAGCTGTTTTTT	NA	NA	TRBV7-3	TRBJ2-2
CASSIDLATEQFF	TGTGCCAGTAGTATAGATCTAGCGACTGAGCAGTTCTTC	NA	NA	TRBV19	TRBJ2-1
CASSPDRDSTEAFF	TGTGCCAGCTCACCGGACAGGGACTCCACTGAAGCTTTCTTT	NA	TRBD1	TRBV18	TRBJ1-1
CASSPAHEQFF	TGTGCCAGCAGTCCAGCGCATGAGCAGTTCTTC	NA	NA	TRBV6-6	TRBJ2-1
CSVEAGEDYSYNEQFF	TGCAGCGTTGAGGCCGGTGAGGACTACTCCTACAATGAGCAGTTCTTC	NA	NA	TRBV29-1	TRBJ2-1
CASSLALADQETQYF	TGTGCCAGCAGCTTAGCACTAGCGGACCAAGAGACCCAGTACTTC	NA	TRBD2	TRBV7-9	TRBJ2-5
CSVDLQGRAFF	TGCAGCGTTGACCTACAGGGGCGGGCTTTCTTT	NA	TRBD1	TRBV29-1	TRBJ1-1
CASSIRGGRENTEAFF	TGTGCCAGTAGTATCCGCGGGGGGCGTGAGAACACTGAAGCTTTCTTT	once	NA	TRBV19	TRBJ1-1
CASSLASDGGTDTQYF	TGTGCCAGCAGCTTGGCCTCTGATGGAGGCACAGATACGCAGTATTTT	NA	NA	TRBV5-6	TRBJ2-3
CASSLTGNEQFF	TGTGCCAGCAGTTTAACAGGGAATGAGCAGTTCTTC	NA	NA	TRBV27	TRBJ2-1
CASSYDWTHSYNEQFF	TGTGCCAGCAGTTACGATTGGACACACTCCTACAATGAGCAGTTCTTC	NA	NA	TRBV6-5	TRBJ2-1